This TCR beta chain was recovered during a study of blood T cell repertoires in COVID-19. Study in general: Both acute and convalescent COVID-19 samples were obtained from the United States, Italy and Spain. PBMCs, B-cell-depleted T cells, or T cells were the source of the cDNA or gDNA that made up the material.

This table comes from immunoSEQ multiplex PCR, and its TCRdb copy is limited to in-frame clones, with some not included. The repertoire holds over 250,000 clones, with approximately 85% as singletons. Sequenced input: peripheral blood. The TCR sequence derives from a man between 45 and 60 years old with active or convalescent COVID-19.

CDR3 DNA: TGTGCCAGCAGCCCCCGAGGCAATCAGCGGGAGTCAATCTATGAGCAGTTCTTC. Amino acids: CASSPRGNQRESIYEQFF. The chain is built from TRBV7-8 and TRBJ2-1, with 8 bases aligning to TRBD2. CDR1 and CDR2 (germline): SGHVS, FQNEAQ. The CDR3 runs to 18 residues. After removal of 5 bases from V and 8 bases from J, the junction contained 20 bases not matched to a gene. The variable domain in full, completed from reference TRBV7-8 and TRBJ2-1, reads GAGVSQSPRYKVAKRGQDVALRCDPISGHVSLFWYQQALGQGPEFLTYFQNEAQLDKSGLPSDRFFAERPEGSVSTLKIQRTQQEDSAVYLCASSPRGNQRESIYEQFFGPGTRLTVL.